The clone carrying this T cell receptor beta chain was found a few times. Its antigen is unknown. Produced via immunoSEQ multiplex PCR; TCRdb's table is partial and in-frame only. The table includes approximately 17,000 clones, about 65% detected once. The entry originates in a study of PD-1 blockade in classical Hodgkin lymphoma. Overall study results and limits: Whoever responded completely had baseline diversity much like that seen in newly diagnosed patients.

The CDR3 is made up of 13 amino acids. The germline V gene has CDR1 MNHEY and CDR2 SMNVEV (reference sequence). V lost 3 bases to trimming and J lost 7 bases, with 13 bases between them. This sample's time point: cycle 4 day 1 (C4D1), after less than 7 weeks of nivolumab. Every patient relapsed after autologous stem cell transplantation, and brentuximab vedotin exposure varied. Patients reached a best response of complete response, partial response or progressive disease. The receptor comes from a human donor with classical Hodgkin lymphoma. The rearrangement joins TRBV27 to TRBJ2-7; perhaps TRBD2 as D (5 bases). The input for sequencing was peripheral blood mononuclear cells (PBMCs), taken before the fourth cycle of nivolumab. CDR3 loop: CASSFGVPGEQYF. The CDR3 DNA follows: TGTGCCAGCAGTTTCGGGGTCCCCGGGGAGCAGTACTTC.